One TCR beta chain is described in this entry. There is no known antigen for this receptor. No base qualities exist here, and no much larger clone lies one base off it. Collaborating institutions collected whole blood in K2EDTA tubes following their own protocols. Collaborator samples were shipped for TCRbeta analysis as frozen whole blood, isolated PBMCs, or DNA extracted from either sample type. V and J lose 9 bases and 5 bases, and a span of 19 bases separates them. In the germline V gene, CDR1 corresponds to SNHLY and CDR2 to FYNNEI. Including cysteine and phenylalanine, the CDR3 has 15 amino acids. The DNA shown is the 45-base CDR3, in frame from base 1. The data belong to a study of blood T cell repertoires in COVID-19 (dated by TCRdb to the early 2020s). As for the study more broadly: Samples covering the acute and convalescent phases of COVID-19 were provided by collaborators in the United States, Italy and Spain. Sample metadata almost always included a de-identified subject ID, COVID-19 status, age in years and sex. Where available, HLA class I and class II types were taken from metadata supplied by the sample provider and were not determined by assay-based typing. The samples were drawn from the first 160 participants of the ongoing ImmuneRACE study and from 1,254 subjects provided by 6 global collaborators. The repertoires were released in a freely available public database meant as a resource for research on the immune response to SARS-CoV-2. The material from the prospective study consisted of cDNA or gDNA derived from T cells, B-cell-depleted T cells, or PBMCs. The dataset comprised deeply sampled blood TCRbeta repertoires from subjects exposed to, actively infected with, or recovered from COVID-19.

TCRbeta CDR3 regions were amplified from genomic DNA by means of the immunoSEQ Assay, a bias-controlled multiplex PCR. In the authors' own workflow: Nucleated cell counts per sample were estimated from amplification of reference gene primers within the assay. Sequence reads were collapsed and filtered to measure the absolute abundance of every unique TCRbeta CDR3 rearrangement. For each sample, productive Simpson clonality was calculated as the square root of Simpson's diversity index across productive rearrangements. This is the immuneACCESS table as TCRdb keeps it, with only in-frame sequences that have V and J called. A part of the clones is gone; compared with another copy, unresolved V genes explain less than half, and the rest is unexplained. D and trimming were read from the DNA, whereas the V and J calls and clone size are those reported in that table. The sample table records roughly 260,000 clones; approximately 90% of these occur just once. The ten largest clones add up to around 3.5% of the sample.

The research as a whole found: Clinical and demographic metadata were provided uncurated, with the amount varying by source and participant.

The sequence was obtained from a woman between 35 and 50 years old with acute or convalescent COVID-19. The sample taken for sequencing was peripheral blood. The V and J genes are TRBV2 and TRBJ2-2; TRBD1 could be the D gene, as 5 bases match. The CDR3 reads as follows: CASTSEQGGTGELFF. The nucleotide sequence is TGTGCCAGTACCTCCGAGCAGGGCGGAACCGGGGAGCTGTTTTTT.